The subject of this entry is one T cell receptor (beta chain). Its antigen remains unknown. Rearranged V-D-J TRB sequences were amplified with a mixed TRB-A/B primer pool. TCRdb processed the multiplex PCR reads anew with MiXCR; each CDR3 protein has one entry. The table records thousands of distinct CDR3 sequences, about 28% of them present only once. The data are from a study of T cell repertoires in aging, cancer and after chemotherapy. Study in general: Repeat sampling of healthy donors over several months to years showed clear clonal overlap. Study-wide results and limits: In cancer patients, declining TCR diversity with age involved lost richness and lost evenness. In each cancer cohort, median generation probability increased across chemotherapy, suggesting thymic output rebounded. Untreated cancer patients had significantly lower blood TCR diversity than age-matched healthy donors.

The template was genomic DNA from peripheral blood, not RNA. The trim removed 2 bases at V and 6 bases at J, leaving 6 bases unmatched. The CDR3 covers 13 residues. Germline lookup yields CDR1 DFQATT and CDR2 SNEGSKA (reference sequence). Specimen: blood. This TCR was sampled from a human donor in good health. J is TRBJ2-7 and V is TRBV20-1; TRBD2 matches at 8 bases. The CDR3, as DNA: TGCAGTGCTAGATATAGCGGGGAGGGCGAGCAGTACTTC. Amino acids: CSARYSGEGEQYF.